Below are 7 T cell receptor beta chains sequenced from a single sample in a study of blood T cell repertoires in COVID-19. TCRdb keeps only in-frame clones here, not all; method: immunoSEQ multiplex PCR. The data contain about 32,000 clones, approximately 83% of them singletons. Specimen: peripheral blood. All receptors come from a woman at least 80 years old with active or convalescent COVID-19.

CDR3 residues: CASRNDPAVSEQFF. CDR3 DNA: TGTGCCAGTAGGAACGACCCCGCGGTGAGTGAGCAGTTCTTC. The J gene is TRBJ2-1, the V gene TRBV19, with D unresolved. The V gene's germline CDR1 is LNHDA and CDR2 SQIVND (reference sequence). With 6 bases removed from V and 9 bases from J, the gap between germline ends came to 18 bases. The length of the CDR3 is 14 residues.

V and J are TRBV3-1 (or the pseudogene TRBV3-2) and TRBJ2-2; D is uncertain. The CDR3 loop spans 16 amino acids. Trimming cost V 0 bases and J 5 bases, with 13 bases left between them. Germline CDR1 LGHDT, CDR2 YNNKEL (reference sequence). CDR3 in amino acids: CASSQDRRTRTGELFF. CDR3 DNA sequence: TGTGCCAGCAGCCAAGATCGGCGCACGAGGACCGGGGAGCTGTTTTTT.

V and J are TRBV9 and TRBJ1-1; TRBD1 matches 9 bases. In germline, CDR1 is SGDLS, CDR2 YYNGEE. This CDR3 has 15 amino acids. With 4 bases clipped from V and 8 bases from J, the junction kept 12 bases outside the gene matches. CDR3 nucleotide sequence: TGTGCCAGCAGCACGGAACAGGGGGCCCGTGGGGAAGCTTTCTTT. Translating gives CASSTEQGARGEAFF.

This rearrangement joins TRBV18 to TRBJ1-5, with TRBD1 identical over 7 bases. This CDR3 is built from 16 residues. After removal of 3 bases from V and 7 bases from J, the junction contained 12 bases not matched to a gene. In germline, CDR1 is KGHSH, CDR2 LQKENI. DNA of the CDR3: TGTGCCAGCTCACCCCAGGCCGGGACAGCCACCCAGCCCCAGCATTTT. It specifies CASSPQAGTATQPQHF.

V usage is TRBV2 and J usage is TRBJ1-2; 12 nucleotides match TRBD1. The V gene end was trimmed by 8 bases and the J gene end by 4 bases; junction bases not matched to a gene: 5. The CDR3 totals 14 residues. Per germline, CDR1 SNHLY and CDR2 FYNNEI. Here the CDR3 DNA reads TGTGCCAGCGGGGACAGGGGGCGAGGCTATGGCTACACCTTC. It yields the protein CASGDRGRGYGYTF.

This clone was detected only a few times. This chain's CDR3 is CASRRRTSVTDTQYF. In DNA form, the CDR3 reads TGTGCCAGCAGGAGAAGGACTAGCGTGACAGATACGCAGTATTTT. The chain carries TRBV7-9 and TRBJ2-3; 9 bases fit TRBD2. After removal of 6 bases from V and 3 bases from J, the junction contained 7 bases not matched to a gene. CDR1 SEHNR and CDR2 FQNEAQ come from the germline V gene (reference sequence). This CDR3 is built from 15 residues.

The chain couples TRBV28 to TRBJ2-7; weak D call: TRBD1 (6 bases). The germline V gene encodes CDR1 MDHEN and CDR2 SYDVKM. The ends were cut back, 4 bases at V and 0 bases at J, with 13 bases in the middle. The CDR3 length is 15 residues. The CDR3, as DNA: TGTGCCAGCAGTTCTCAGGGGATTAGCTCCTACGAGCAGTACTTC. Translating gives CASSSQGISSYEQYF.